The 23 T cell receptor beta chains in this list originate from one sample, sequenced in a study of blood T cells in healthy people across ages. A sample-barcoded 5' primer and a J-beta primer mix were used in a second PCR of roughly 6 to 12 cycles. From the 5' RACE reads, TCRdb called clonotypes with MiXCR, one entry per CDR3 protein. This sample has more than 650,000 distinct CDR3 sequences, with more than 25% found just once. The data were also submitted as part of a second study, on T cells of mothers and their children.

The sequenced sample was blood. These receptors all come from a boy aged 5-17 years in good health.

The rearrangement uses TRBV12-3 or TRBV12-4 and TRBJ1-4; D is unresolved. Trimming took 6 bases from V and 8 from J, leaving 10 bases between them. This CDR3 comprises 12 residues. DNA of the CDR3: TGTGCCAGCAGCCGCCCCGTAGAAAAACTGTTTTTT. Residues: CASSRPVEKLFF.

V usage is TRBV4-1 and J usage is TRBJ2-5; D is ambiguous. The DNA end is a closer match to TRBJ2-1, so the J assignment may be wrong. The germline V gene encodes CDR1 MGHRA and CDR2 YSYEKL. The CDR3 is 14 residues long. The DNA of the CDR3 is TGCGCCAGCAGCCAAGAGAAACCGGACAATGAGCAGTTCTTC. Its translation is CASSQEKPDNEQFF.

This clonotype was seen a handful of times. The chain couples TRBV5-1 to TRBJ2-5; 10 nucleotides align to TRBD1. The J call may be incorrect, as the DNA end agrees better with TRBJ2-7. The V gene's germline CDR1 is SGHRS and CDR2 YFSETQ. This CDR3 region has 16 residues. Written as DNA, the CDR3 is TGCGCCAGCAGCCCCCGACAGGGGGCGTTCCCATACGAGCAGTACTTC. Its protein product is CASSPRQGAFPYEQYF.

This chain links TRBV7-9 with TRBJ1-2; 7 positions agree with TRBD1. This CDR3 spans 16 amino acids. Germline V CDR1 and CDR2: SEHNR, FQNEAQ (reference sequence). V lost 5 bases, J lost 3 bases, and 12 bases stayed unmatched. The CDR3 here is CASSPPDRARHYGYTF. In DNA, the CDR3 is TGTGCCAGCAGCCCCCCCGACAGGGCTCGACACTATGGCTACACCTTC.

In this sample, this clonotype turned up a few times. The chain uses TRBV24-1 and TRBJ1-2; the D is unclear. The length of the CDR3 is 16 residues. The V end was cut by 3 bases, the J end by 4 bases, with 17 bases between. The germline gives CDR1 KGHDR, CDR2 SFDVKD. The CDR3 DNA is TGTGCCACCAGTGATCCGTCGGTTGAACAGAGCTATGGCTACACCTTC. Amino acids: CATSDPSVEQSYGYTF.

V and J are TRBV5-1 and TRBJ2-5; either TRBD1 or TRBD2 may supply D (6 bases each). With 3 bases removed from V and 3 bases from J, the gap between germline ends came to 12 bases. CDR3 length: 14 residues. Germline lookup yields CDR1 SGHRS and CDR2 YFSETQ. Written as DNA, the CDR3 is TGCGCCAGCAGCTCGGGGGCCCTAGAAGAGACCCAGTACTTC. It yields the protein CASSSGALEETQYF.

The J gene is TRBJ2-1, the V gene TRBV7-9; D is unresolved. V lost 5 bases and J 0 bases, leaving 20 bases between the germline ends. The length of the CDR3 is 18 residues. CDR1 and CDR2 (germline): SEHNR, FQNEAQ (reference sequence). CDR3 sequence (DNA): TGTGCCAGCAGCCCCCGACGATCGACGGAGAGCTCCTACAATGAGCAGTTCTTC. This encodes CASSPRRSTESSYNEQFF.

The gene calls are TRBV20-1 and TRBJ1-4, with TRBD1 matching 7 bases. Germline trimming cut 5 bases from V and 4 bases from J; bases unmatched to any gene: 1. CDR3 length: 12 residues. Germline V gives CDR1 DFQATT, CDR2 SNEGSKA (reference sequence). This chain's CDR3 is CSAWDSNEKLFF. Written as DNA, the CDR3 is TGCAGTGCTTGGGACAGTAATGAAAAACTGTTTTTT.

V is TRBV28 and J is TRBJ1-6, with 7 nucleotides matching TRBD1. The CDR3 is 14 residues long. Germline-derived CDR1 and CDR2 are MDHEN and SYDVKM. J lost 13 bases, V lost 2 bases, and 8 bases had no gene match. The CDR3 coding sequence is TGTGCCAGCAGTTTACCGACAGGGACCTGGCCCCTCCACTTT. Protein: CASSLPTGTWPLHF. Full variable domain (remainder filled in from reference TRBV28 and TRBJ1-6): DVKVTQSSRYLVKRTGEKVFLECVQDMDHENMFWYRQDPGLGLRLIYFSYDVKMKEKGDIPEGYSVSREKKERFSLILESASTNQTSMYLCASSLPTGTWPLHFGNGTRLTVT.

The chain uses TRBV27 and TRBJ2-1, with no clear D. Germline CDR1 reads MNHEY; CDR2 reads SMNVEV (reference sequence). Trimming took 0 bases from V and 6 from J, leaving 6 bases between them. The CDR3 loop spans 13 amino acids. The CDR3 coding sequence is TGTGCCAGCAGTTTATCTTCAGGCAATGAGCAGTTCTTC. It codes for CASSLSSGNEQFF.

The chain joins TRBV4-1 to TRBJ2-5; D is undetermined. V was clipped by 4 bases and J by 2 bases, with 11 bases between them. The CDR3 has 14 amino acids. The V gene's germline CDR1 is MGHRA and CDR2 YSYEKL. CDR3 in amino acids: CASSPADGQETQYF. Here the CDR3 DNA reads TGCGCCAGCAGCCCGGCCGACGGGCAAGAGACCCAGTACTTC.

CDR3 bases: TGTGCCAGCAGCTTAGCTCCACCTGAACAGGGTTCGGAAGAGACCCAGTACTTC. It specifies CASSLAPPEQGSEETQYF. The chain carries TRBV7-2 and TRBJ2-5, with D maybe TRBD1 (6 bases). CDR3 size: 18 residues. Trimming removed 0 bases at V and 3 bases at J, with 20 bases between. The germline CDR1 and CDR2 sequences are SGHTA and FQGNSA.

CDR3 residues: CASSSQTGSQETQYF. Here the CDR3 DNA reads TGTGCCAGCAGCTCCCAGACAGGGAGCCAAGAGACCCAGTACTTC. The genes are TRBV6-1 and TRBJ2-5, with 7 bases fitting TRBD1. Germline CDR1 and CDR2: MNHNS and SASEGT. The V gene end was trimmed by 6 bases and the J gene end by 1 base; junction bases not matched to a gene: 8. This CDR3 comprises 15 residues.

V usage is TRBV7-8 and J usage is TRBJ2-5, with 9 nucleotides matching TRBD1. The CDR3 is 15 residues long. Per germline, CDR1 SGHVS and CDR2 FQNEAQ. V dropped 5 bases and J dropped 5; count of bases not matched to a gene: 9. In nucleotides, the CDR3 is TGTGCCAGCAGCCGCAAAAGGACAGGGGTGGAGACCCAGTACTTC. This codes for CASSRKRTGVETQYF.

This clonotype was picked up a small number of times. The CDR3 loop reads CASSYSFAYEQYF. The CDR3 DNA reads TGTGCCAGCAGTTACTCCTTCGCCTACGAGCAGTACTTC. The chain recombines TRBV6-5 with TRBJ2-7; D unresolved. The CDR3 contains 13 residues. CDR1 is MNHEY and CDR2 is SVGAGI in the germline V gene. V lost 0 bases and J 2 bases, leaving 5 bases between the germline ends.

This clonotype showed up just a few times. The V and J genes are TRBV7-9 and TRBJ2-5; 7 nucleotides line up with TRBD2. The CDR3 spans 15 residues. Germline loops: CDR1 SEHNR, CDR2 FQNEAQ (reference sequence). V was pared by 5 bases and J by 7 bases, with 13 bases of the junction left unmatched. CDR3 coding DNA: TGTGCCAGCAGCCGTGGGACTAATCGTTCGACGACCCAGTACTTC. Protein sequence: CASSRGTNRSTTQYF.

J is TRBJ2-1 and V is TRBV28, with 7 positions matching TRBD1. With the DNA end fitting TRBJ2-5 better, the J assignment may be wrong. This CDR3 region has 16 residues. Germline V lookup: CDR1 MDHEN, CDR2 SYDVKM. The CDR3 sequence: CASSSPPRGQWETQYF. CDR3 DNA sequence: TGTGCCAGCAGTAGCCCCCCCAGGGGACAGTGGGAGACCCAGTACTTC.

The V and J genes are TRBV20-1 and TRBJ2-7, with TRBD1 matching 11 bases. Trimming removed 1 base from V and 3 bases from J; junction bases left unmatched: 11. Germline V gene sequence: CDR1 DFQATT, CDR2 SNEGSKA (reference sequence). The CDR3 loop spans 17 amino acids. As DNA, the CDR3 is TGCAGTGCTAGAGTACTAACCGGGACAGGGGGGTACTACGAGCAGTACTTC. Its translation: CSARVLTGTGGYYEQYF.

The chain is built from TRBV4-2 and TRBJ2-3; TRBD1 or TRBD2 may be the D gene (5 bases each). V dropped 0 bases and J dropped 6 bases, with 7 bases sitting between them. The length of the CDR3 is 13 residues. The V gene's germline CDR1 is LGHNA and CDR2 YNFKEQ. The CDR3 loop is CASSQDWGDTQYF. CDR3 DNA sequence: TGTGCCAGCAGCCAAGATTGGGGGGATACGCAGTATTTT.

The rearrangement joins TRBV12-3 or TRBV12-4 to TRBJ2-2; 8 bases fit TRBD1. The CDR3 sequence is 15 residues long. The junction had 4 bases not matched to a gene; V was cut back by 0 bases and J by 7 bases. The CDR3 nucleotides read TGTGCCAGCAGTTTAGCGACAGGGGCGGGCGGGGAGCTGTTTTTT. Protein: CASSLATGAGGELFF.

The chain uses TRBV5-1 and TRBJ2-5; 9 bases are shared with TRBD1. TRBJ2-1 explains the end of the DNA better; the J call may be wrong. The CDR3 has 14 residues. Germline V gene sequence: CDR1 SGHRS, CDR2 YFSETQ. CDR3 in DNA: TGCGCCAGCAGCTACGGACAGGGGAGCAATGAGCAGTTCTTC. Translating it yields CASSYGQGSNEQFF.

This chain uses TRBV6-6 with TRBJ2-7; D gene uncertain. Trimming pared 2 bases from V and 0 bases from J, leaving 14 bases between. From germline, CDR1 is MNHNY and CDR2 SVGAGI (reference sequence). The length of the CDR3 is 16 residues. CDR3 amino acids: CASSYGKQLRSYEQYF. DNA of the CDR3: TGTGCCAGCAGTTACGGTAAACAGCTCCGCTCCTACGAGCAGTACTTC.

This clonotype was observed a handful of times. The chain carries TRBV6-6 and TRBJ2-5, with TRBD2 matching over 15 bases. The better agreement between TRBJ2-1 and the DNA end casts doubt on the J call. CDR3 size: 14 residues. The germline gives CDR1 MNHNY, CDR2 SVGAGI (reference sequence). As DNA, the CDR3 is TGTGCCAGCAGCGTCGGGACTAGCGGGGGGGAGCAGTTCTTC. Protein: CASSVGTSGGEQFF.